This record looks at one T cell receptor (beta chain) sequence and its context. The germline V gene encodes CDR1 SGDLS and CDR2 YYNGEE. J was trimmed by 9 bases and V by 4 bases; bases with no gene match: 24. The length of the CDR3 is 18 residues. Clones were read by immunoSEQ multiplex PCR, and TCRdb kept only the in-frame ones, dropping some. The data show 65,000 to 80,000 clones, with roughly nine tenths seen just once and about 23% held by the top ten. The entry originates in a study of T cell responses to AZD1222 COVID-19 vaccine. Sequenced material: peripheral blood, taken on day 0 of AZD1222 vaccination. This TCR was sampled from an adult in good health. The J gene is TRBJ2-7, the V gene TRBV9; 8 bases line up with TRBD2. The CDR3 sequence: CASSLTPQPGLEGKGQYF. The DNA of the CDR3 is TGTGCCAGCAGCCTGACCCCGCAACCGGGACTAGAAGGGAAGGGGCAGTACTTC.